This TCR beta chain was identified in a study of blood T cell repertoires in COVID-19. This clone was picked up one time. The table came from immunoSEQ multiplex PCR; TCRdb's copy has only in-frame clones and leaves some out. The repertoire includes 53,000 or so clones, about 77% of them detected once, and about 40% sits in the top ten. Looked up from germline, CDR1 is MNHEY and CDR2 is SVGAGI. This CDR3 has 13 residues. The V end lost 5 bases, the J end lost 6 bases, and 13 bases lay between the germline ends. Sequenced input: peripheral blood. The rearrangement uses TRBV6-5 and TRBJ1-2; D uncertain. This clonotype was obtained from a man aged 70-80 years with active or convalescent COVID-19. The CDR3 region has the DNA TGTGCCAGCAGTCTTGACCCCGGAGATGGCTACACCTTC. Protein product: CASSLDPGDGYTF.